This T cell receptor (beta chain) emerged from a study of radiotherapy plus CTLA-4 blockade in lung cancer. Study as a whole: Disease control was present in more than 30% of patients, and objective responses in under 20%. The study's findings and limits: Blood saw expansion of tumor-derived TCR clones after radiotherapy plus ipilimumab.

Produced via immunoSEQ multiplex PCR; TCRdb's table is partial and in-frame only. The sample shows under 70,000 clones, approximately 80% of them seen only once. Alongside CTLA-4 blockade with ipilimumab, patients with chemo-refractory metastatic non-small-cell lung cancer received focal radiation. The germline V gene encodes CDR1 MGHRA and CDR2 YSYEKL. This CDR3 is 15 amino acids long. The V end was cut by 2 bases, the J end by 6 bases, with 16 bases between. On this clone itself: Antigen specificity is unknown.

The genes are TRBV4-1 and TRBJ1-2; D ambiguous. Specimen: peripheral blood, collected from a patient treated with radiotherapy plus ipilimumab. This TCR derives from a human donor with non-small cell lung cancer who had a complete response to radiotherapy plus ipilimumab. The CDR3 nucleotides read TGCGCCAGCAGCCAATTTTATGGGGTCGGGCATGGCTACACCTTC. The encoded protein is CASSQFYGVGHGYTF.